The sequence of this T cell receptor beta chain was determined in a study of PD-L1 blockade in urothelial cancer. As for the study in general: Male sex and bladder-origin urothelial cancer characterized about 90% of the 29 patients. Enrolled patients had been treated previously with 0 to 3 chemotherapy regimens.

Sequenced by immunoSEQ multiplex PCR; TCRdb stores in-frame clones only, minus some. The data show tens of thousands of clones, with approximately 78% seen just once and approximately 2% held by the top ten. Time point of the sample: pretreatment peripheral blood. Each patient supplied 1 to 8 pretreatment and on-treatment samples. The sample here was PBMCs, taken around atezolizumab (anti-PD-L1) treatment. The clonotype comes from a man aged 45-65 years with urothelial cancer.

The CDR3 loop reads CASSPRTVSGNTIYF. The CDR3 DNA reads as TGTGCCAGCAGCCCCCGGACAGTCTCTGGAAACACCATATATTTT. The chain recombines TRBV7-9 with TRBJ1-3; TRBD1 is a possible D gene (6 bases). The V and J ends lost 5 bases and 0 bases respectively, with 11 bases between them. The CDR3 is made up of 15 amino acids. The germline V gene encodes CDR1 SEHNR and CDR2 FQNEAQ (reference sequence).